This T cell receptor (beta chain) was captured in a study of prognosis after radiotherapy for stage I lung cancer. About the research overall: Patients with stage I non-small cell lung cancer joined the study from early 2018 through early 2019.

CDR1 and CDR2 from the germline V gene are MDHEN and SYDVKM. V trimming: 6 bases; J trimming: 4 bases; junction bases outside the gene matches: 10. The CDR3 is made up of 15 amino acids. It was by two-round multiplex PCR that TCR beta CDR3 was amplified from genomic DNA. The first PCR round targeted every TRBV and TRBJ gene with specific primers. TCRdb ran MiXCR on the multiplex PCR reads and lists one entry per CDR3 protein. The sample records about 12,000 distinct CDR3 sequences, roughly 32% being singletons. Each of two time points yielded about 6.3 milliliters of peripheral venous blood. This clonotype was counted ten times or more. Its matching antigen is unknown. Study results and caveats: Reportedly, TRBV and TRBJ gene usage differed by presence of metastases in patients.

The chain uses TRBV28 and TRBJ1-2; TRBD1 matches 8 bases. Here the sequenced sample was PBMCs, taken before or after stereotactic body radiation therapy (not recorded which). This clonotype was sampled from a donor at least 50 years old with non-small cell lung cancer. The CDR3 bases are TGTGCCAGCAGGTTACCGGGACAGGACGGCTATGGCTACACCTTC. Protein product: CASRLPGQDGYGYTF.